Listed below are T cell receptor beta chains from one sample, sequenced in a study of STAT5B mutations in CD4+ large granular lymphocyte leukemia. This table comes from immunoSEQ multiplex PCR, and its TCRdb copy is limited to in-frame clones, with some not included. The sample yields 4,600 or so clones, about 82% seen once. The sequencing input was PBMCs. These TCRs come from a man between 70 and 80 years old with CD4+ T-cell large granular lymphocyte leukemia. Both conserved end residues are part of each CDR3. Fields, in order: V gene, J gene, D gene, clone size, CDR3 DNA, CDR3 protein. D genes are given only for firm matches. Size tells how often a clone was seen (once, few, many) or the class of an expanded clone, and some rows leave it out.

V: TRBV6-4
J: TRBJ2-2
D: -
size: -
DNA: TGTGCCAGCAAGCGAGAAATGAACACCGGGGAGCTGTTTTTT
CDR3: CASKREMNTGELFF

V: TRBV11-2
J: TRBJ1-1
D: -
size: -
DNA: TGTGCCAGCAGCCCGCTGTTCGGGCCCGGCACTGAAGCTTTCTTT
CDR3: CASSPLFGPGTEAFF

V: TRBV27
J: TRBJ2-1
D: -
size: -
DNA: TGTGCCAGCAGAACCTGGGACCAGTCCTACAATGAGCAGTTCTTC
CDR3: CASRTWDQSYNEQFF

V: TRBV5-1
J: TRBJ2-2
D: TRBD2
size: -
DNA: TGCGCCAGCAGCCCGGGACTAGCGACCGGGGAGCTGTTTTTT
CDR3: CASSPGLATGELFF

V: TRBV18
J: TRBJ1-1
D: TRBD1
size: -
DNA: TGTGCCAGCTCGCCGGGACAGTGGTTGGGGGCTTTCTTT
CDR3: CASSPGQWLGAFF

V: TRBV30
J: TRBJ2-1
D: TRBD1
size: -
DNA: TGTGCCTGGAGTGTAAGGGGGCAACGGTACAATGAGCAGTTCTTC
CDR3: CAWSVRGQRYNEQFF

V: TRBV6-1
J: TRBJ2-5
D: TRBD2
size: -
DNA: TGTGCCAGCAGTGAATTGAGCGGGAGAGAGACCCAGTACTTC
CDR3: CASSELSGRETQYF

V: TRBV9
J: TRBJ1-1
D: TRBD1
size: few
DNA: TGTGCCAGCGGGACAGGGCTTACCTACACTGAAGCTTTCTTT
CDR3: CASGTGLTYTEAFF

V: TRBV19
J: TRBJ1-2
D: -
size: -
DNA: TGTGCCAGTACCCCCCCGGGGAGCTATGGCTACACCTTC
CDR3: CASTPPGSYGYTF

V: TRBV5-1
J: TRBJ2-3
D: TRBD2
size: -
DNA: TGCGCCAGCAGCTTGGCCGGACTAGCAGGCACAGATACGCAGTATTTT
CDR3: CASSLAGLAGTDTQYF

V: TRBV4-1
J: TRBJ1-1
D: -
size: -
DNA: TGCGCCAGCAGCCAAGTGGGGACGGGTGTCATGAACACTGAAGCTTTCTTT
CDR3: CASSQVGTGVMNTEAFF

V: TRBV19
J: TRBJ2-1
D: TRBD2
size: -
DNA: TGTGCCAGTAGTTCGGGGACTAGATCTTCTGGGGGATTCTTC
CDR3: CASSSGTRSSGGFF

V: TRBV5-1
J: TRBJ2-7
D: -
size: -
DNA: TGCGCCAGCAGCTCGCTCCGGGACTCCCCCAACGAGCAGTACTTC
CDR3: CASSSLRDSPNEQYF

V: TRBV7-2
J: TRBJ2-7
D: -
size: -
DNA: TGTGCCAGCAGCTTAGTTCCCTACGAGCAGTACTTC
CDR3: CASSLVPYEQYF

V: TRBV10-1
J: TRBJ2-1
D: TRBD2
size: -
DNA: TGCGCCAGCAGTCCGGGACTAGCGTCCTACAATGAGCAGTTCTTC
CDR3: CASSPGLASYNEQFF

V: TRBV5-1
J: TRBJ1-4
D: TRBD1
size: -
DNA: TGCGCCAGCAGCCCGGGAGGGGGCGATGAAAAACTGTTTTTT
CDR3: CASSPGGGDEKLFF

V: TRBV7-9
J: TRBJ2-1
D: -
size: -
DNA: TGTGCCAGCAGCCGGCAGGGACCAAGGGATGAGCAGTTCTTC
CDR3: CASSRQGPRDEQFF

V: TRBV6-1
J: TRBJ2-1
D: -
size: -
DNA: TGTGCCAGCGACCCTAGCACAGCCTACAATGAGCAGTTCTTC
CDR3: CASDPSTAYNEQFF

V: TRBV2
J: TRBJ2-5
D: -
size: -
DNA: TGTGCCAGCAGTGGGGACTACCAAGAGACCCAGTACTTC
CDR3: CASSGDYQETQYF

V: TRBV19
J: TRBJ2-3
D: -
size: once
DNA: TGTGCCAGTAGTATGGCGTCTACCGCCGCAGATACGCAGTATTTT
CDR3: CASSMASTAADTQYF

V: TRBV27
J: TRBJ2-2
D: -
size: -
DNA: TGTGCCAGCAGTTTAAGGATCGGAATTATCGGGGAGCTGTTTTTT
CDR3: CASSLRIGIIGELFF

V: TRBV5-1
J: TRBJ1-3
D: TRBD1
size: -
DNA: TGCGCCAGCAGCCCCTCCTGGCAGGGGGCAGACACCATATATTTT
CDR3: CASSPSWQGADTIYF

V: TRBV11-1
J: TRBJ1-1
D: -
size: -
DNA: TGTGCCAGCAGCGCGACAGGTCTGGGAGCTTTCTTT
CDR3: CASSATGLGAFF

V: TRBV5-1
J: TRBJ2-7
D: TRBD1
size: -
DNA: TGCGCCAGCCCCTCTCGACAGGGGTGCCCTTGCTACGAGCAGTACTTC
CDR3: CASPSRQGCPCYEQYF

V: TRBV6-1
J: TRBJ1-1
D: TRBD1
size: -
DNA: TGTGCCAGCAGTACCAGGGGGCAAGGGACTGAAGCTTTCTTT
CDR3: CASSTRGQGTEAFF

V: TRBV7-9
J: TRBJ2-7
D: -
size: few
DNA: TGTGCCAGCAGCCTTAACCGGGTCGAGCAGTACTTC
CDR3: CASSLNRVEQYF

V: TRBV10-3
J: TRBJ2-3
D: -
size: -
DNA: TGTGCCATGTCACGGGAAGGGGGTAGCGGTTCAGATACGCAGTATTTT
CDR3: CAMSREGGSGSDTQYF

V: TRBV11-2
J: TRBJ2-1
D: TRBD2
size: -
DNA: TGTGCCAGCAGCTCACCAGCGGGAGGGCGGAATGAGCAGTTCTTC
CDR3: CASSSPAGGRNEQFF

V: TRBV11-2
J: TRBJ2-1
D: -
size: few
DNA: TGTGCCAGCAGCTCCCAGGGAGAGATTCAGTTCTTC
CDR3: CASSSQGEIQFF

V: TRBV11-2
J: TRBJ2-3
D: TRBD1
size: -
DNA: TGTGCCAGCAGCTTACTAGGGGACAGGCACACAGATACGCAGTATTTT
CDR3: CASSLLGDRHTDTQYF

V: TRBV7-8
J: TRBJ2-2
D: -
size: -
DNA: TGTGCCAGCAGCTTACGGGGAGACACCGGGGAGCTGTTTTTT
CDR3: CASSLRGDTGELFF

V: TRBV5-1
J: TRBJ1-3
D: -
size: -
DNA: TGCGCCAGCAGCTTGGTTGGCTCTGGAAACACCATATATTTT
CDR3: CASSLVGSGNTIYF

V: TRBV10-1
J: TRBJ2-1
D: TRBD2
size: -
DNA: TGCGCCAGCAGTGGAGAACGGGGTGGCGGGAGAGGCTACAATGAGCAGTTCTTC
CDR3: CASSGERGGGRGYNEQFF

V: TRBV18
J: TRBJ1-2
D: -
size: few
DNA: TGTGCCAGCTCACCAGGGGGTGACGGCTACACCTTC
CDR3: CASSPGGDGYTF

V: TRBV6-1
J: TRBJ2-3
D: -
size: -
DNA: TGTGCCAGCAGTGAAGCGCCAGGGGAGACAGATACGCAGTATTTT
CDR3: CASSEAPGETDTQYF

V: TRBV5-1
J: TRBJ2-1
D: -
size: -
DNA: TGCGCCAGCAGCGTGGCCGTACGGGATCCCCCCTACAATGAGCAGTTCTTC
CDR3: CASSVAVRDPPYNEQFF

V: TRBV5-1
J: TRBJ2-1
D: TRBD2
size: -
DNA: TGCGCCAGCAGACCTAGACTAGCGGGGAACAATGAGCAGTTCTTC
CDR3: CASRPRLAGNNEQFF

V: TRBV19
J: TRBJ2-4
D: -
size: -
DNA: TGTGCCAGTAGTATGGCCAAAAACATTCAGTACTTC
CDR3: CASSMAKNIQYF

V: TRBV19
J: TRBJ2-3
D: -
size: once
DNA: TGTGCCAGTAGTGTGGGGGTTTTGGACACAGATACGCAGTATTTT
CDR3: CASSVGVLDTDTQYF

V: TRBV4-1
J: TRBJ2-7
D: TRBD1
size: -
DNA: TGCGCCAGCAGCCCACGGCTAGGGACAGGGCTCCCCTACGAGCAGTACTTC
CDR3: CASSPRLGTGLPYEQYF

V: TRBV5-1
J: TRBJ1-1
D: TRBD1
size: -
DNA: TGCGCCAGCAGCCCGGGACAGGCAATGAACACTGAAGCTTTCTTT
CDR3: CASSPGQAMNTEAFF

V: TRBV11-2
J: TRBJ2-3
D: -
size: -
DNA: TGTGCCAGCAGCCCAGCAGATACGCAGTATTTT
CDR3: CASSPADTQYF

V: TRBV6-1
J: TRBJ1-4
D: -
size: -
DNA: TGTGCCAGCAGTGAAGCGAGGGCGCGGAGCGGCAATGAAAAACTGTTTTTT
CDR3: CASSEARARSGNEKLFF

V: TRBV5-6
J: TRBJ2-2
D: -
size: -
DNA: TGTGCCAGCACCCCTTCATGGGCCCAGGCGAACACCGGGGAGCTGTTTTTT
CDR3: CASTPSWAQANTGELFF

V: TRBV20-1
J: TRBJ1-3
D: TRBD1
size: -
DNA: TGCAGTGCAACGGACAGGGTGGGCATATATTTT
CDR3: CSATDRVGIYF

V: TRBV19
J: TRBJ1-1
D: -
size: -
DNA: TGTGCCAGTAGTATTACACTGAACACTGAAGCTTTCTTT
CDR3: CASSITLNTEAFF

V: TRBV14
J: TRBJ2-5
D: -
size: -
DNA: TGTGCCAGCAGCCAAGAGACAGGTGCCGTGGAGACCCAGTACTTC
CDR3: CASSQETGAVETQYF

V: TRBV6-5
J: TRBJ2-1
D: -
size: -
DNA: TGTGCCAGCAGTTACTCGCCAGGGAGATACAATGAGCAGTTCTTC
CDR3: CASSYSPGRYNEQFF

V: TRBV5-1
J: TRBJ2-1
D: TRBD1
size: -
DNA: TGCGCCAGCAGCCCCGGACAGGGAACCTACAATGAGCAGTTCTTC
CDR3: CASSPGQGTYNEQFF

V: TRBV7-6
J: TRBJ2-3
D: TRBD2
size: -
DNA: TGTGCCAGCAGCTTAAGGGAGCGGGGGGATACGCAGTATTTT
CDR3: CASSLRERGDTQYF

V: TRBV11-2
J: TRBJ2-1
D: TRBD1
size: medium-sized
DNA: TGTGCCAGCAGCTACTCCAGGGGGAGTAGCGCCTACAATGAGCAGTTCTTC
CDR3: CASSYSRGSSAYNEQFF

V: TRBV9
J: TRBJ1-1
D: -
size: few
DNA: TGTGCCAGCAGCCCTGACTCGAACACTGAAGCTTTCTTT
CDR3: CASSPDSNTEAFF

V: TRBV11-2
J: TRBJ1-4
D: -
size: -
DNA: TGTGCCAGCAGCTCTAGTGAAAAACTGTTTTTT
CDR3: CASSSSEKLFF